This T cell receptor beta chain was sequenced during a study of blood T cell repertoires in COVID-19. Overall study: PBMCs, B-cell-depleted T cells, or T cells provided the cDNA or gDNA that made up the material.

Profiling relied on immunoSEQ multiplex PCR, and the TCRdb table lists in-frame clones only, not all of them. The repertoire holds 650,000 to 800,000 clones, with approximately 90% as singletons. The CDR3 spans 15 residues. Germline assignment: CDR1 LGHNA and CDR2 YSLEER. Trimming left V 1 base short and J 3 bases short, with 9 bases between. The clonotype originates from a woman aged 18-35 years with acute or convalescent COVID-19. Specimen: peripheral blood. This sequence joins TRBV4-3 and TRBJ1-4; tentatively, D is TRBD1 (6 bases). The CDR3 here is CASSQGGGSNEKLFF. The CDR3 DNA sequence: TGCGCCAGCAGCCAAGGAGGGGGATCTAATGAAAAACTGTTTTTT.